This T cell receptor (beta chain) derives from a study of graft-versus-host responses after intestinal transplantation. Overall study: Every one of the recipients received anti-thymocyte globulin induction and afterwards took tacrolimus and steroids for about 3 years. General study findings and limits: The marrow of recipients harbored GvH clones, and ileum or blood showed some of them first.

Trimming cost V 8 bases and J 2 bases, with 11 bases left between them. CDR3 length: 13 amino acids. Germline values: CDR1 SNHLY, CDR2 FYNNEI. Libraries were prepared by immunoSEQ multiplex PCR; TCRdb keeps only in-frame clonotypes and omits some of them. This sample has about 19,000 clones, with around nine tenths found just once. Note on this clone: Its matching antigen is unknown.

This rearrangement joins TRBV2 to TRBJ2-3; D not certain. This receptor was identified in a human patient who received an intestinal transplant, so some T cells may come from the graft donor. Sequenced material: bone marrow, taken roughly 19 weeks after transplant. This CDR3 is CASGGEYTDTQYF. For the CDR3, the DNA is TGTGCCAGCGGTGGCGAGTACACAGATACGCAGTATTTT.